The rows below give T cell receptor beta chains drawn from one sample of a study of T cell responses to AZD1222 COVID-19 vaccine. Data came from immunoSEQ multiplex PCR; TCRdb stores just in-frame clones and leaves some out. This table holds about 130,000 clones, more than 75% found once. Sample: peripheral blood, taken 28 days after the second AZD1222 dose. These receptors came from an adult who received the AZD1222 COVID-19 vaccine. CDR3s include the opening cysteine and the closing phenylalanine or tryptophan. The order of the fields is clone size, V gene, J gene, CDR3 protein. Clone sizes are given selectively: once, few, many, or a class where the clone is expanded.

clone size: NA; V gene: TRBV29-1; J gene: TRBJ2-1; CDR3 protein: CSVGRPYNEQFF
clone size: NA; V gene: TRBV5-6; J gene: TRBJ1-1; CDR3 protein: CASSLEGAAGNTEAFF
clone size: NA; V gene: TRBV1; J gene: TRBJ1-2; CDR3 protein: CTSSRTQGVHYGYTF
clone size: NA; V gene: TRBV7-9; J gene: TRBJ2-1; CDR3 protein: CASSLALAGSYNEQFF
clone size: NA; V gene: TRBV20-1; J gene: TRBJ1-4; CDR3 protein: CSAPEREKLFF
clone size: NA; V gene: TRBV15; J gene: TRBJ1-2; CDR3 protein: CATSNNYGYTF
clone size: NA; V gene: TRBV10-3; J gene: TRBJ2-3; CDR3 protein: CAVGGPDTQYF
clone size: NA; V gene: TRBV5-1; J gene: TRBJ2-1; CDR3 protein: CASSFGLALSGEQFF
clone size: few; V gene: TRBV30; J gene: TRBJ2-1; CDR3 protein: CAWSAQGGPYNEQFF
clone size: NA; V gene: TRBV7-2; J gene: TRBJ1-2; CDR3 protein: CASSLAPGRGYTF
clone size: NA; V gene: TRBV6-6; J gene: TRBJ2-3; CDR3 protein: CATLGLEVDTQYF
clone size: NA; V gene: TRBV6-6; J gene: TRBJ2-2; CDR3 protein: CASSGQAGGQSELFF
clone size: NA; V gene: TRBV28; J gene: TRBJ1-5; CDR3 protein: CASSPPQGGAQHF
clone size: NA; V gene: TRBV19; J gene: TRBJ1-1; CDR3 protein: CASSAQLDTEAFF
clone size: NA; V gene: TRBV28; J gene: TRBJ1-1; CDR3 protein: CASSSVNDRRTEAFF
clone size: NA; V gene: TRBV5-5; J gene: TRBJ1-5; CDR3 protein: CASSWTGHQPQHF
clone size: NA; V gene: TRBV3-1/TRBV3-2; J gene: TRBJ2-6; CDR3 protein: CASSSRSSGANVLTF
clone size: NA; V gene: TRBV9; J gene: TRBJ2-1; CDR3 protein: CASSPQRGTYNEQFF
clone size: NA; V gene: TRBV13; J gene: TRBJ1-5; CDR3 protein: CASSFPDRGNQPQHF
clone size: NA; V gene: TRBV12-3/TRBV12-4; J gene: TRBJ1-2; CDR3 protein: CASSLGGNYGYTF
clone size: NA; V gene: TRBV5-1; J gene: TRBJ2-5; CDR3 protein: CASSLGTGDSTQYF
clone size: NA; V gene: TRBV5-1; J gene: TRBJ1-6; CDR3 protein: CASSLEDSRGNSPLHF
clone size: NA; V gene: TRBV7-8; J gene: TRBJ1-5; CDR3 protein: CASSTGTGVRDQPQHF
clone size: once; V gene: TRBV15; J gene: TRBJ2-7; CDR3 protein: CATSGRDRGADEQYF
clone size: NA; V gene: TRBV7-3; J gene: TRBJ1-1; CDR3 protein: CASSLTGNTEAFF
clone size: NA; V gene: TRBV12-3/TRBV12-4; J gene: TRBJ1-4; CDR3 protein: CASSGTTNEKLFF
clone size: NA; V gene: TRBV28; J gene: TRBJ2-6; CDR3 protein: CASQTPLGRGTGINSGANVLTF
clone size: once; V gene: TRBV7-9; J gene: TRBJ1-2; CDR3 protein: CASTYEVGVGGYTF
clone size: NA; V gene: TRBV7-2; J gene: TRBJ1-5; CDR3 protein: CASSSTGLQPQHF
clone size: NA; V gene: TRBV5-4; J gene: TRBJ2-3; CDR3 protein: CASSFRDTDTQYF
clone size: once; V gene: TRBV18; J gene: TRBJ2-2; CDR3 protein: CASSPRVGDTGELFF
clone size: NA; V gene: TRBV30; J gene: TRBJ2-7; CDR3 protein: CALSASGASYEQYF
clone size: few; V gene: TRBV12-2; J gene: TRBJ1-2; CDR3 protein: CASRSKASPGQGNGYTF
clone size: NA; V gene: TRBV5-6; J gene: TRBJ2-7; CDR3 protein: CASSRRGSGEQYF
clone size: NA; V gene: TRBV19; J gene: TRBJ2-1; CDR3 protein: CASSMSPSPYNEQFF
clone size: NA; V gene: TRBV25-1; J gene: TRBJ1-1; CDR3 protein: CASGWKWGTEAFF